This passage covers 15 T cell receptor beta chains from one sample sequenced in a study of chronic HIV infection and antiretroviral therapy (dated by TCRdb to between 2014 and 2017). The method behind the library was 5' RACE. Sequencing was carried out with an Illumina MiSeq. TCRdb ran its own pipeline on the public reads, namely fastp trimming at Q25 and MiXCR clone calling, and kept in-frame beta chains. When rows share a CDR3 protein, they turn into one entry using the most common DNA and genes. The sample table shows about 38,000 distinct CDR3 sequences, and about 8.1% are seen once. The ten biggest clones cover approximately 2.6% of the sample. Sequences were obtained from peripheral blood. The receptors were gathered from an adult who had HIV and had not received antiretroviral therapy, or was an uninfected healthy control (not recorded which).

This clonotype came up many times. J is TRBJ2-1 and V is TRBV10-3, with 7 bases fitting TRBD2. V lost 2 bases, J lost 1 base, and 2 bases stayed unmatched. The germline CDR1 and CDR2 sequences are ENHRY and SYGVKD. The length of the CDR3 is 15 residues. The CDR3 DNA sequence: TGTGCCATCAGTGAGGCTAGCGGATCCTACAATGAGCAGTTCTTC. It specifies CAISEASGSYNEQFF.

The table lists this clonotype with a few counts. V and J are TRBV24-1 and TRBJ2-5; 7 bases map to TRBD1. Trimming at V came to 4 bases and at J to 4 bases, leaving 5 bases not matched to a gene. Germline V gene sequence: CDR1 KGHDR, CDR2 SFDVKD. The CDR3 contains 14 residues. CDR3 amino acids: CATSETGESETQYF. In DNA, the CDR3 is TGTGCCACCAGTGAAACAGGGGAATCAGAGACCCAGTACTTC.

This clonotype appeared many times. The chain employs TRBV29-1 and TRBJ1-1; D is possibly TRBD1 (5 bases). Deletions cut 6 bases from V and 1 base from J, with 18 bases between. The CDR3 extends over 15 amino acids. CDR1 is SQVTM, CDR2 ANQGSEA, per germline. CDR3 bases: TGCAGCGTGTGGGCCCCGGGACTCACGAACACTGAAGCTTTCTTT. Translation: CSVWAPGLTNTEAFF.

For this clonotype: A much larger clone lies a single base off, so this may be a read error. This chain uses TRBV11-2 with TRBJ2-5; the match to TRBD2 covers 13 bases. The germline V gene encodes CDR1 SGHAT and CDR2 FQNNGV. With 5 bases clipped from V and 6 bases from J, the junction kept 15 bases outside the gene matches. The CDR3 has 18 residues. The CDR3 sequence is CASSGGLAGRRCEKTQYF. DNA for the CDR3: TGTGCCAGCAGCGGGGGACTAGCGGGAAGGAGGTGTGAAAAGACCCAGTACTTC.

This chain connects TRBV28 to TRBJ1-5; D unresolved. This CDR3 contains 15 residues. Trimming left V 3 bases short and J 3 bases short, with 12 bases between. Looked up from germline, CDR1 is MDHEN and CDR2 is SYDVKM. The CDR3 DNA is TGTGCCAGCAGTTTTAGGAGAGTCAACAATCAGCCCCAGCATTTT. Translated: CASSFRRVNNQPQHF.

This clonotype appeared a few times. The chain employs TRBV5-1 and TRBJ1-1; D is ambiguous. Trimming took off 3 bases at V and 2 bases at J, with 11 bases between the two ends. The CDR3 consists of 14 residues. The germline V gene encodes CDR1 SGHRS and CDR2 YFSETQ. CDR3 in amino acids: CASSSRTDNTEAFF. The CDR3 DNA reads as TGCGCCAGCAGCTCTCGGACGGATAACACTGAAGCTTTCTTT.

This clonotype has a handful of counts. J is TRBJ2-3 and V is TRBV4-1, with D maybe TRBD2 (5 bases). V lost 0 bases to trimming and J lost 4 bases, with 8 bases between them. This CDR3 spans 14 amino acids. Germline CDR1 reads MGHRA; CDR2 reads YSYEKL. The DNA for the CDR3 is TGCGCCAGCAGCCAAGAGACTAAGCCAGATACGCAGTATTTT. It specifies CASSQETKPDTQYF.

This clonotype was counted between two and nine times. J is TRBJ2-5 and V is TRBV27; D is perhaps TRBD1 or TRBD2 (5 bases each). Germline CDR1 reads MNHEY; CDR2 reads SMNVEV (reference sequence). Trimming cost V 6 bases and J 4 bases, with 21 bases left between them. The CDR3 totals 16 residues. CDR3 protein: CASRLRVSTSLETQYF. The DNA for the CDR3 is TGTGCCAGCAGGCTCAGGGTATCAACTAGTTTAGAGACCCAGTACTTC.

The rearrangement uses TRBV29-1 and TRBJ2-7; D is ambiguous. The CDR3 totals 13 residues. V was clipped by 4 bases and J by 2 bases, with 12 bases between them. Per germline, CDR1 SQVTM and CDR2 ANQGSEA. The CDR3 loop reads CSVVRSAPYEQYF. Written as DNA, the CDR3 is TGCAGCGTTGTTCGGTCGGCACCCTACGAGCAGTACTTC.

This clonotype appeared a few times. This rearrangement joins TRBV28 to TRBJ2-7; D might be TRBD1 (6 bases). V was clipped by 1 base and J by 6 bases, with 16 bases between them. Germline assignment: CDR1 MDHEN and CDR2 SYDVKM. This CDR3 is 15 amino acids long. CDR3 protein: CASSLSFQGSVEQYF. In DNA form, the CDR3 reads TGTGCCAGCAGTTTATCTTTCCAGGGGTCAGTCGAGCAGTACTTC.

The chain links TRBV6-5 to TRBJ2-1; D might be TRBD1 (7 bases). The CDR3 sequence is 16 residues long. Trimming removed 0 bases at V and 5 bases at J, with 14 bases between. Germline-derived CDR1 and CDR2 are MNHEY and SVGAGI. The CDR3 loop reads CASSYSPGGLDNEQFF. CDR3 in DNA: TGTGCCAGCAGTTACTCCCCAGGGGGGCTAGACAATGAGCAGTTCTTC.

This clonotype was detected many times. This rearrangement joins TRBV28 to TRBJ2-5, with TRBD2 as a possible D gene (6 bases). The V gene lost 4 bases and the J gene lost 5 bases, with 17 bases spanning the gap. CDR3 length: 15 residues. Germline-derived CDR1 and CDR2 are MDHEN and SYDVKM. CDR3 bases: TGTGCCAGCAGTTCTGGGACTCCTCAACGCGAGACCCAGTACTTC. This gives the protein CASSSGTPQRETQYF.

This clonotype was seen only a few times. The chain uses TRBV2 and TRBJ2-7; 7 bases fit TRBD1. With V trimmed by 3 bases and J by 4 bases, 3 bases remained unmatched. From germline, CDR1 is SNHLY and CDR2 FYNNEI. CDR3 length: 13 residues. The CDR3 nucleotides are TGTGCCAGCAGTGACTACAGGGGATACGAGCAGTACTTC. Translating gives CASSDYRGYEQYF.

The chain couples TRBV29-1 to TRBJ1-1; D is possibly TRBD1 (5 bases). V gave up 7 bases and J gave up 1 base, with 10 bases separating them. Germline V gene data show CDR1 as SQVTM and CDR2 as ANQGSEA. The CDR3 covers 12 residues. This CDR3 is CSGGGQNTEAFF. The CDR3 DNA is TGCAGCGGCGGAGGACAGAACACTGAAGCTTTCTTT.

This clonotype was seen more than once but under ten times. This chain joins TRBV29-1 and TRBJ1-2, with 9 nucleotides matching TRBD1. Germline V gene data show CDR1 as SQVTM and CDR2 as ANQGSEA. The ends lost 6 bases at V and 3 bases at J; junction bases unmatched: 2. The CDR3 loop spans 12 amino acids. Written as DNA, the CDR3 is TGCAGCGTACGACAGGGGGACTATGGCTACACCTTC. Protein product: CSVRQGDYGYTF.